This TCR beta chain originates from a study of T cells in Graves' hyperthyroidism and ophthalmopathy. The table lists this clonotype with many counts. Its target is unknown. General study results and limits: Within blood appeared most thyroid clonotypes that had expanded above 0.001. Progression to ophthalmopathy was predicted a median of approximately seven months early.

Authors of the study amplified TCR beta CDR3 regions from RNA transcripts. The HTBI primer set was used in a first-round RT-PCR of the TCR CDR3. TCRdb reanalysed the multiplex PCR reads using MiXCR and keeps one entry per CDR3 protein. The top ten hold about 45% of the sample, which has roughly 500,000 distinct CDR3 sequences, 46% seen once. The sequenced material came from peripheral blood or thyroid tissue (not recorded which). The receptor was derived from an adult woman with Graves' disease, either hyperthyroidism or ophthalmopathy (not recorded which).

The CDR3 bases are TGCGCCAGCAGCGCCGACAGGGTGGGGCAAGAGACCCAGTACTTC. Its translation is CASSADRVGQETQYF. The chain joins TRBV5-1 to TRBJ2-5, with 7 bases identical to TRBD1. The CDR3 runs 15 residues. After removal of 4 bases from V and 2 bases from J, the junction contained 8 bases not matched to a gene. Germline assignment: CDR1 SGHRS and CDR2 YFSETQ.